The next 9 T cell receptor beta chains were all read from a single sample in a study of blood T cells in healthy people across ages. For the second PCR, which ran for roughly 7 to 11 cycles, a sample-barcoded 5' primer and a J-beta primer mix were used. TCRdb independently ran MiXCR on the 5' RACE reads; one entry per CDR3 protein. This table holds about 1.8 million distinct CDR3 sequences, about 50% found once. Sequencing was done on a sample of blood. Every receptor here comes from a woman aged 35 to 49 in good health.

The chain recombines TRBV7-2 with TRBJ1-5; D is unclear. This CDR3 comprises 16 residues. The V end lost 4 bases, the J end lost 2 bases, and 15 bases lay between the germline ends. Per germline, CDR1 SGHTA and CDR2 FQGNSA. The CDR3 DNA sequence: TGTGCCAGCAGCTCGCAGCCGGGGAATGGCAATCAGCCCCAGCATTTT. It codes for CASSSQPGNGNQPQHF.

The CDR3, as DNA: TGTGCCAGCAGCTGGGGCCGGGGTGAAGAGACCCAGTACTTC. Amino acids: CASSWGRGEETQYF. The gene calls are TRBV5-6 and TRBJ2-5, with D tentatively TRBD1 or TRBD2 (5 bases each). The CDR3 spans 14 residues. Trimming pared 3 bases from V and 3 bases from J, leaving 12 bases between. Germline V lookup: CDR1 SGHDT, CDR2 YYEEEE.

This rearrangement joins TRBV5-4 to TRBJ2-5; no firm D call. The CDR3 is made up of 15 amino acids. V shed 3 bases and J shed 2 bases, with 14 bases lying between them. The V gene's germline CDR1 is SGHNT and CDR2 YYREEE (reference sequence). CDR3 region: CASSWSSREQETQYF. Here the CDR3 DNA reads TGTGCCAGCAGCTGGAGCTCAAGGGAACAAGAGACCCAGTACTTC.

This clonotype has only a few counts. The chain recombines TRBV6-2 or TRBV6-3 with TRBJ2-5; no clear D gene. The V and J ends lost 7 bases and 0 bases respectively, with 12 bases between them. This CDR3 is built from 14 residues. Germline CDR1 and CDR2: MNHEY and SVGEGT. The CDR3 spells CASTKGRNQETQYF. The CDR3 nucleotides read TGTGCCAGCACCAAAGGACGGAACCAAGAGACCCAGTACTTC.

The chain couples TRBV4-2 to TRBJ2-1; D might be TRBD1 or TRBD2, each matching 6 bases. Trimming shortened V by 0 bases and J by 8 bases, and 17 bases separated the two germline ends. Germline loops: CDR1 LGHNA, CDR2 YNFKEQ. This CDR3 has 16 residues. The CDR3 protein is CASSQDGGPIRDEQFF. As DNA, the CDR3 is TGTGCCAGCAGCCAAGATGGGGGGCCGATTCGGGATGAGCAGTTCTTC.

This clonotype was detected a few times. The chain employs TRBV7-2 and TRBJ1-4; tentatively, D is TRBD1 (6 bases). There are 15 residues in the CDR3. Germline values: CDR1 SGHTA, CDR2 FQGNSA. V was trimmed by 5 bases and J by 8 bases, leaving 18 bases between them. The CDR3 DNA reads as TGTGCCAGCAGCGGAAGACAGGCAACCACAGAAAAACTGTTTTTT. Translating gives CASSGRQATTEKLFF.

The rearrangement joins TRBV5-1 to TRBJ1-2; 7 nucleotides line up with TRBD1. Trimming cost V 0 bases and J 5 bases; bases outside gene matches: 4. This CDR3 has 14 amino acids. Germline values: CDR1 SGHRS, CDR2 YFSETQ. CDR3: CASSLEGAPYGYTF. CDR3 in DNA: TGCGCCAGCAGCTTGGAGGGGGCCCCTTATGGCTACACCTTC.

The chain is built from TRBV9 and TRBJ1-1; D is ambiguous. This CDR3 comprises 13 residues. Germline CDR1 and CDR2: SGDLS and YYNGEE. Trimming removed 1 base from V and 0 bases from J, with 4 bases in between. Here the CDR3 reads CASSVTVNTEAFF. Here the CDR3 DNA reads TGTGCCAGCAGCGTAACGGTGAACACTGAAGCTTTCTTT.

This CDR3 reads CASSAAIETQYF. CDR3 nucleotides: TGTGCCAGCAGCGCAGCAATAGAGACCCAGTACTTC. The rearrangement links TRBV7-2 to TRBJ2-5; D gene unclear. V was trimmed by 5 bases and J by 4 bases, leaving 8 bases between them. The CDR3 has 12 amino acids. CDR1 SGHTA and CDR2 FQGNSA come from the germline V gene.